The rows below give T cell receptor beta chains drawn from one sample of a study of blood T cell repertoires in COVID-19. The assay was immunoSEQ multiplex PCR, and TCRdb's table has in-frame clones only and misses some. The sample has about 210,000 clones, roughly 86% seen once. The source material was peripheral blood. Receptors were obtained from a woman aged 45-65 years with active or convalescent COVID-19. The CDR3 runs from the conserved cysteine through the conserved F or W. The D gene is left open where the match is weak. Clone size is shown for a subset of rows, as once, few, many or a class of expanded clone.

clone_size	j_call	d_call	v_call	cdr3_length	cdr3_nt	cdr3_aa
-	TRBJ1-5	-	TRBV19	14	TGTGCCAGCACAGACAGGTCGAGCAATCAGCCCCAGCATTTT	CASTDRSSNQPQHF
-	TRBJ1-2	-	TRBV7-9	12	TGTGCCAGCAGCTTAGACAGTCGTGGCTACACCTTC	CASSLDSRGYTF
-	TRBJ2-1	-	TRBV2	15	TGTGCCAGCAGTGCGGGCCAGGGAGGAGGCGATGAGCAGTTCTTC	CASSAGQGGGDEQFF
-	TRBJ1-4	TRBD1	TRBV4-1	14	TGCGCCAGCAGCCGTGGGACAGGGGATGAAAAACTGTTTTTT	CASSRGTGDEKLFF
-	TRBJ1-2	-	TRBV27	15	TGTGCCAGCACTCTCCGACAGCTTGGTAACTATGGCTACACCTTC	CASTLRQLGNYGYTF
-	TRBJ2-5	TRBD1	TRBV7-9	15	TGTGCCAGCAGCCCGCCACAGGGCGACAGGGGGACCCAGTACTTC	CASSPPQGDRGTQYF
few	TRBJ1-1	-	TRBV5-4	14	TGTGCCAGCAGCTTGGAAGGAGTCCTCCGGGGGGCTTTCTTT	CASSLEGVLRGAFF
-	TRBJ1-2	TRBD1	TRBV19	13	TGTGCCAGTAGTATCGGCCCAGGGGGAGGCTACACCTTC	CASSIGPGGGYTF
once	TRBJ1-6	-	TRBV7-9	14	TGTGCCAGCAGCTTTGGGGGGGATAATTCACCCCTCCACTTT	CASSFGGDNSPLHF
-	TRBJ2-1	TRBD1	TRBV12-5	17	TGTGCTAGTGGTTTGATGACAGGGGGTGAAGCTCACAATGAGCAGTTCTTC	CASGLMTGGEAHNEQFF
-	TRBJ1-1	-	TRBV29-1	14	TGCAGCGTTAGCTTGGGTGGCAGGGGTACTGAAGCTTTCTTT	CSVSLGGRGTEAFF
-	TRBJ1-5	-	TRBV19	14	TGTGCCAGGGCAGGGATCGATAGCAATCAGCCCCAGCATTTT	CARAGIDSNQPQHF
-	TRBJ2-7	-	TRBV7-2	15	TGTGCCAGCAGCTTAGCCAAGCGGGCTATATACGAGCAGTACTTC	CASSLAKRAIYEQYF
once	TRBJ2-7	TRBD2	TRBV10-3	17	TGTGCCATCAGTGATTCTAGCGGGAGCGGCCCGACCTACGAGCAGTACTTC	CAISDSSGSGPTYEQYF
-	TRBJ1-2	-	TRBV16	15	TGTGCCAGCAGCCAAGTCCCCGGGAGCCCCTATGGCTACACCTTC	CASSQVPGSPYGYTF
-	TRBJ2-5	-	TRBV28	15	TGTGCCAGCAGTCGACGAAACGGAAAGGGGGAGACCCAGTACTTC	CASSRRNGKGETQYF
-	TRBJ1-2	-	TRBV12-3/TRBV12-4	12	TGTGCCAGCAGTTTCGACAGCTATGGCTACACCTTC	CASSFDSYGYTF
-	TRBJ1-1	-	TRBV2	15	TGTGCCAGCAGTGACCCTATGAGGATCCACACTGAAGCTTTCTTT	CASSDPMRIHTEAFF
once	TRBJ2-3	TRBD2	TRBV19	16	TGTGCCAGTAGTATGCGGGCGCGGGAGGGCCGAGATACGCAGTATTTT	CASSMRAREGRDTQYF
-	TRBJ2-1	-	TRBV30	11	TGTGCCTGCTTTTCCTGGGCGGAGCAGTTCTTC	CACFSWAEQFF
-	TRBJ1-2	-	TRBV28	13	TGTGCCAGCAGTTCCTTGACAGATAGCGGCTACACCTTC	CASSSLTDSGYTF
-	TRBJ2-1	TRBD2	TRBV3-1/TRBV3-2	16	TGTGCCAGCAGCCAAGATCGGTCTAGCGGGAAAAATGAGCAGTTCTTC	CASSQDRSSGKNEQFF
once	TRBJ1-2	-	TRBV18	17	TGTGCCAGCTCACCAGGACTGATCCCGACCAATAACTATGGCTACACCTTC	CASSPGLIPTNNYGYTF